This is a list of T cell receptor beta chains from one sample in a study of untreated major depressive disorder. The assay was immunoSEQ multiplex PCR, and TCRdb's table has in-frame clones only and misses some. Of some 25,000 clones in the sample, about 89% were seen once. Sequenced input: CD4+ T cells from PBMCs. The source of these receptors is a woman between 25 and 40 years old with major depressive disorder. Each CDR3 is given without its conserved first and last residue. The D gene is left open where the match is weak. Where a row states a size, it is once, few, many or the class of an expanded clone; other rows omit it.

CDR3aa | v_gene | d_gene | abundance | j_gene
ASSEWTDEKLF | TRBV6-1 | - | - | TRBJ1-4
ASSQAQEYNSPLH | TRBV4-2 | - | - | TRBJ1-6
ASSVGQGCSPLH | TRBV10-1 | TRBD1 | - | TRBJ1-6
ATSSGNGNEKLF | TRBV7-2 | - | - | TRBJ1-4
ATTSDPSYNEQF | TRBV2 | - | few | TRBJ2-1
ASSEVGRGIYEAF | TRBV6-1 | - | - | TRBJ1-1
ASTVRLYQPQH | TRBV28 | - | - | TRBJ1-5
ASSQGLARNTDTQY | TRBV5-1 | - | - | TRBJ2-3
ASSLWARTHLRPYEQY | TRBV27 | - | - | TRBJ2-7
ASSFGGPGGEKLF | TRBV7-8 | TRBD1 | - | TRBJ1-4
ASSLTSGTGFWSEQY | TRBV7-9 | TRBD1 | - | TRBJ2-7
ASSASEGGSGNTIY | TRBV9 | - | - | TRBJ1-3
ASSQTPGQGKDGYT | TRBV4-1 | TRBD1 | - | TRBJ1-2
ASSLNRGDVVGYT | TRBV27 | TRBD1 | - | TRBJ1-2
ASSPLRRSDTQY | TRBV9 | - | - | TRBJ2-3
ASSPPGGGRFTDTQY | TRBV7-2 | TRBD2 | - | TRBJ2-3
ASSLNGGLSTDTQY | TRBV11-1 | - | - | TRBJ2-3
ASYRAPYYGYT | TRBV28 | - | - | TRBJ1-2
ASSQDLLTGSNYGYT | TRBV4-3 | - | once | TRBJ1-2
ASSHQRQATEAF | TRBV6-5 | - | - | TRBJ1-1
ASSEAGGNAQY | TRBV5-1 | TRBD2 | - | TRBJ2-7
ATSIRHRDGYT | TRBV15 | - | once | TRBJ1-2
ASSQDRGRPNEKLF | TRBV7-2 | TRBD1 | once | TRBJ1-4
AISEVAGANTGELF | TRBV10-3 | TRBD2 | - | TRBJ2-2